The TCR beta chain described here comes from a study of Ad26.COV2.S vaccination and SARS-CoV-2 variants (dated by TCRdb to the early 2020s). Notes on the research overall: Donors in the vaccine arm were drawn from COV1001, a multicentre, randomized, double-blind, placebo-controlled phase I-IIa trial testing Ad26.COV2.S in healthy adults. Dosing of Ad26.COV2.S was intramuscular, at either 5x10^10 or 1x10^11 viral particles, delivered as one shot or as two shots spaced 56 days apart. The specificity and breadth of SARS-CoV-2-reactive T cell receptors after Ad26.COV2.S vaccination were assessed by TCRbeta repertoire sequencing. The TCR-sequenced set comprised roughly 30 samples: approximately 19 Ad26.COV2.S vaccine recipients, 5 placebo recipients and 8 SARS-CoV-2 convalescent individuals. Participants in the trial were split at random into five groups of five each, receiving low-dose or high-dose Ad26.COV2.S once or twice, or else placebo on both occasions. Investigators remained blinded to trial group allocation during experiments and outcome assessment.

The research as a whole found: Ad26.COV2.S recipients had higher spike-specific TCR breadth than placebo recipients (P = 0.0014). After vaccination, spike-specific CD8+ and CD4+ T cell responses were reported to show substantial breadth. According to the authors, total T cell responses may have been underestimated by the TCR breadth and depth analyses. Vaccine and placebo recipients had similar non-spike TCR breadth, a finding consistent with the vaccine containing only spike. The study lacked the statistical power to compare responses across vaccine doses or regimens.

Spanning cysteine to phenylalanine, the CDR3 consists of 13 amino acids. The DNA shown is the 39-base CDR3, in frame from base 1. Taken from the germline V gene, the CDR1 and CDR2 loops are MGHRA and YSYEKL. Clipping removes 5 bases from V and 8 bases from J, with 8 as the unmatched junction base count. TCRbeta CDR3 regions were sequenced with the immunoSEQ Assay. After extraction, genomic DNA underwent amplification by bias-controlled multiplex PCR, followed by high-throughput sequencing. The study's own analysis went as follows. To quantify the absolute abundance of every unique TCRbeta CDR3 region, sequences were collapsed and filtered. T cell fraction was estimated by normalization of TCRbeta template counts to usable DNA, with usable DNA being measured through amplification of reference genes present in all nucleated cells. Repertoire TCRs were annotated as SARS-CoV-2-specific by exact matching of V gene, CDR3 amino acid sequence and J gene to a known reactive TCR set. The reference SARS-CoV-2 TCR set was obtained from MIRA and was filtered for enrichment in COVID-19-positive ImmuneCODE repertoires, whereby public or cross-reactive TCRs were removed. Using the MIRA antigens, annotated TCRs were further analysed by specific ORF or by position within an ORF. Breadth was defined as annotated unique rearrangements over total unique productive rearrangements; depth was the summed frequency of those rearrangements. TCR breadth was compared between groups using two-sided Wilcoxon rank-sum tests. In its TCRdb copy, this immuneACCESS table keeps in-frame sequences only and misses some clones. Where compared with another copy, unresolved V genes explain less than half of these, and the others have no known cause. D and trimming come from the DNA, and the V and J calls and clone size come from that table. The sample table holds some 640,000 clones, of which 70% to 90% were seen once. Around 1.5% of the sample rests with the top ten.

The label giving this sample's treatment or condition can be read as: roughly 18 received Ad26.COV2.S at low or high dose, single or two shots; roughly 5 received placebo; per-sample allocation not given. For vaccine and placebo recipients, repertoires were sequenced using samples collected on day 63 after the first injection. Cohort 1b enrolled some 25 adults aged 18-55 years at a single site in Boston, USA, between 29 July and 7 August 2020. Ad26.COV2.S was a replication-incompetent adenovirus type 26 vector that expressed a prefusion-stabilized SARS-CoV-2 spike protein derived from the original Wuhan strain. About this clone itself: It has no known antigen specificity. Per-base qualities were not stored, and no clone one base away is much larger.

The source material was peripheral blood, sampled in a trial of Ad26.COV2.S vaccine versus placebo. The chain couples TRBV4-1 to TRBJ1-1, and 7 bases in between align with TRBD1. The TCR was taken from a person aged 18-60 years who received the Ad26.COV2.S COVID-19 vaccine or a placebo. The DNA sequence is TGCGCCAGCAGCATTCCGGGGGACAGAGAAGCTTTCTTT. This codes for CASSIPGDREAFF.